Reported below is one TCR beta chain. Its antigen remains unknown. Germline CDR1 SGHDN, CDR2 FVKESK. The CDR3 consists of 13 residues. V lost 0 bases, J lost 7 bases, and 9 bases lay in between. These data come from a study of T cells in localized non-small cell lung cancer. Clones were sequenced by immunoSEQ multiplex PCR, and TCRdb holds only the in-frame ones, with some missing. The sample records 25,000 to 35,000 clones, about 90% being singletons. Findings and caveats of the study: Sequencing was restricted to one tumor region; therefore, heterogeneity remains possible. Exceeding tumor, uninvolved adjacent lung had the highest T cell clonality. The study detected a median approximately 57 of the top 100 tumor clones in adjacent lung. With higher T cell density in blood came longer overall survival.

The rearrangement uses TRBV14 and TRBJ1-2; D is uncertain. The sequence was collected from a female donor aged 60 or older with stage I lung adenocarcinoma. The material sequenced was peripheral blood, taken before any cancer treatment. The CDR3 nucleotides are TGTGCCAGCAGCCAAGAACAGTTAGGTGGCTACACCTTC. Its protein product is CASSQEQLGGYTF.